This is a list of T cell receptor beta chains from one sample in a study of T cell responses to AZD1222 COVID-19 vaccine. Sequencing used immunoSEQ multiplex PCR; TCRdb keeps in-frame clones, though not all of them. The table includes under 50,000 clones, about 82% detected once. Sequenced here: peripheral blood, sampled 28 days after the second dose of the MenACWY control vaccine. The receptors come from an adult who received the MenACWY meningococcal vaccine as a control. Both conserved end residues are part of each CDR3. Fields, in order: D gene, clone size, V gene, CDR3 length, J gene, CDR3 protein, CDR3 DNA. The D gene is left open where the match is weak. Clone size appears in some rows only: once, few, many, or a class for an expanded clone.

.,.,TRBV28,12,TRBJ1-4,CASTANNEKLFF,TGTGCCAGCACGGCAAATAATGAAAAACTGTTTTTT
.,.,TRBV19,13,TRBJ1-5,CASCEGGIRPQHF,TGTGCCAGTTGTGAGGGGGGGATCAGGCCCCAGCATTTT
TRBD2,.,TRBV5-1,16,TRBJ2-1,CASSLSSGGPRNEQFF,TGCGCCAGCAGCTTGAGTAGCGGGGGGCCCAGGAATGAGCAGTTCTTC
TRBD1,.,TRBV28,13,TRBJ2-7,CASSWDRGGEQYF,TGTGCCAGCAGTTGGGACAGGGGGGGTGAGCAGTACTTC
TRBD2,.,TRBV27,15,TRBJ2-2,CASRATSPGTGELFF,TGTGCCAGCAGGGCGACTAGCCCGGGGACCGGGGAGCTGTTTTTT
TRBD1,.,TRBV9,12,TRBJ2-1,CASSSQGSEQFF,TGTGCCAGCAGCTCACAGGGGTCTGAGCAGTTCTTC
.,.,TRBV6-4,16,TRBJ1-2,CASSDSFRASPYGYTF,TGTGCCAGCAGTGACTCCTTTAGAGCCAGCCCCTATGGCTACACCTTC
.,.,TRBV5-1,15,TRBJ2-4,CASSLSSGPGNIQYF,TGCGCCAGCAGCTTGAGTTCTGGGCCGGGTAACATTCAGTACTTC
.,.,TRBV9,15,TRBJ1-2,CASSVDGRVVSGYTF,TGTGCCAGCAGCGTAGATGGCAGGGTCGTTTCTGGCTACACCTTC
TRBD1,.,TRBV9,15,TRBJ2-2,CASSWGQGFTGELFF,TGTGCCAGCAGCTGGGGACAGGGGTTCACCGGGGAGCTGTTTTTT
.,few,TRBV28,12,TRBJ2-5,CGSSENQETQYF,TGTGGTAGTAGCGAGAATCAAGAGACCCAGTACTTC
.,once,TRBV7-6,14,TRBJ1-6,CASSLSQENSPLHF,TGTGCCAGCAGCTTATCCCAGGAAAATTCACCCCTCCACTTT
.,.,TRBV20-1,11,TRBJ1-2,CSALAGSGYTF,TGCAGTGCTCTTGCGGGGAGCGGCTACACCTTC
.,.,TRBV19,14,TRBJ2-7,CASSIDDSSYEQYF,TGTGCCAGTAGTATAGACGACAGCTCCTACGAGCAGTACTTC
TRBD1,.,TRBV27,14,TRBJ2-7,CASTDRQGSYEQYF,TGTGCCAGCACTGACAGACAGGGGAGCTACGAGCAGTACTTC
.,.,TRBV29-1,13,TRBJ1-1,CSAAPGRVTEAFF,TGCAGCGCCGCTCCCGGCAGGGTCACTGAAGCTTTCTTT
TRBD2,once,TRBV5-4,16,TRBJ2-5,CASSFGWGGRIETQYF,TGTGCCAGCAGCTTCGGTTGGGGGGGTCGGATTGAGACCCAGTACTTC
.,.,TRBV5-1,15,TRBJ1-5,CASSLSDGNNQPQHF,TGCGCCAGCAGCTTGTCCGACGGTAACAATCAGCCCCAGCATTTT
TRBD1,.,TRBV6-5,14,TRBJ1-2,CASSQDRGDYGYTF,TGTGCCAGCAGCCAGGACAGGGGGGACTATGGCTACACCTTC
.,once,TRBV28,12,TRBJ2-7,CASSLRSYEQYF,TGTGCCAGCAGTTTACGCTCCTACGAGCAGTACTTC
.,few,TRBV27,15,TRBJ2-2,CASSPLRQNTGELFF,TGTGCCAGCAGCCCCCTCCGACAGAACACCGGGGAGCTGTTTTTT
.,.,TRBV19,11,TRBJ2-3,CASSITDTQYF,TGTGCCAGTAGTATTACAGATACGCAGTATTTT
.,.,TRBV24-1,13,TRBJ1-1,CATSDRWNTEAFF,TGTGCCACCAGTGATAGGTGGAACACTGAAGCTTTCTTT
.,.,TRBV5-1,17,TRBJ1-2,CASSLGVRTAAFYGYTF,TGCGCCAGCAGCTTGGGGGTAAGGACAGCTGCCTTTTATGGCTACACCTTC
.,.,TRBV7-4,14,TRBJ1-2,CASSFPAGTYGYTF,TGTGCCAGCAGCTTTCCTGCAGGGACCTATGGCTACACCTTC
.,once,TRBV5-4,14,TRBJ1-1,CASSTGPHDTEAFF,TGTGCCAGCAGCACCGGGCCGCACGACACTGAAGCTTTCTTT
.,.,TRBV29-1,13,TRBJ2-2,CSVRTEVTGELFF,TGCAGCGTTCGAACAGAAGTCACCGGGGAGCTGTTTTTT
.,.,TRBV6-1,15,TRBJ2-7,CASSETARSSYEQYF,TGTGCCAGCAGTGAGACAGCCAGGAGCTCCTACGAGCAGTACTTC
TRBD1,.,TRBV11-2,14,TRBJ1-2,CASSFGQANYGYTF,TGTGCCAGCAGCTTCGGACAGGCTAACTATGGCTACACCTTC
.,many,TRBV4-1,13,TRBJ2-7,CASSQEPGSGQYF,TGCGCCAGCAGCCAAGAACCGGGGTCCGGTCAGTACTTC
.,.,TRBV5-4,13,TRBJ1-6,CASSLGGNSPLHF,TGTGCCAGCAGCTTGGGGGGGAATTCACCCCTCCACTTT
.,.,TRBV18,11,TRBJ2-1,CASSSKNEQFF,TGTGCCAGCTCCTCTAAAAATGAGCAGTTCTTC
.,few,TRBV6-4,15,TRBJ1-2,CASSDSNRDLKNYTF,TGTGCCAGCAGTGACTCGAACAGGGACTTGAAGAACTACACCTTC
.,.,TRBV4-1,16,TRBJ2-5,CASSQGGERIQETQYF,TGCGCCAGCAGCCAAGGAGGGGAGCGGATCCAAGAGACCCAGTACTTC
TRBD1,.,TRBV28,16,TRBJ1-2,CASSPRNRGITIGYTF,TGTGCCAGCAGCCCGCGAAACAGGGGAATAACGATAGGCTACACCTTC
.,.,TRBV19,12,TRBJ2-3,CASSMLGDLQYF,TGTGCCAGTAGTATGTTAGGGGATTTGCAGTATTTT
.,.,TRBV28,13,TRBJ1-2,CASRPTETYGYTF,TGTGCCAGCAGGCCGACAGAAACTTATGGCTACACCTTC
.,.,TRBV28,15,TRBJ2-5,CASSPNYPLQETQYF,TGTGCCAGCAGCCCTAACTACCCCCTACAAGAGACCCAGTACTTC
.,.,TRBV7-9,16,TRBJ2-1,CASSPPDSHLSNEQFF,TGTGCCAGCAGCCCCCCGGACAGTCACTTAAGCAATGAGCAGTTCTTC
.,.,TRBV6-5,15,TRBJ1-2,CASSDSGPTGYGYTF,TGTGCCAGCAGTGACTCGGGACCGACGGGCTATGGCTACACCTTC
.,.,TRBV2,16,TRBJ1-6,CASRLAGGSYNSPLHF,TGTGCCAGCAGATTGGCAGGTGGATCCTATAATTCACCCCTCCACTTT
.,.,TRBV6-5,10,TRBJ1-1,CASTGTQAFF,TGTGCCAGCACCGGGACACAAGCTTTCTTT
.,few,TRBV28,15,TRBJ1-2,CASGRPEWAFYGYTF,TGTGCCAGCGGGCGGCCTGAGTGGGCCTTCTATGGCTACACCTTC
.,.,TRBV11-2,15,TRBJ1-2,CASSPGRGDISGYTF,TGTGCCAGCAGCCCGGGCCGGGGGGATATCAGTGGCTACACCTTC
TRBD1,.,TRBV4-1,14,TRBJ1-1,CASSRTGVYTEAFF,TGCGCCAGCAGCCGCACAGGGGTTTACACTGAAGCTTTCTTT
.,.,TRBV5-4,13,TRBJ1-3,CASSFPGVNTIYF,TGTGCCAGCAGCTTCCCGGGTGTGAACACCATATATTTT
.,few,TRBV2,13,TRBJ2-2,CARTGQIPGELFF,TGTGCCAGGACGGGACAAATTCCCGGGGAGCTGTTTTTT
TRBD2,.,TRBV5-1,15,TRBJ2-1,CASSWTSGGTNEQFF,TGCGCCAGCAGCTGGACTAGCGGAGGGACTAATGAGCAGTTCTTC
.,.,TRBV19,13,TRBJ1-5,CASRIAGPSPQHF,TGTGCCAGTAGGATAGCCGGGCCTTCGCCCCAGCATTTT
.,few,TRBV11-2,13,TRBJ1-1,CASSFQANTEAFF,TGTGCCAGCAGCTTCCAGGCGAACACTGAAGCTTTCTTT
.,.,TRBV3-1/TRBV3-2,13,TRBJ1-1,CASSHLGGTEAFF,TGTGCCAGCAGCCATTTAGGGGGCACTGAAGCTTTCTTT
.,once,TRBV12-5,14,TRBJ1-5,CASKEGGGNQPQHF,TGTGCTAGTAAGGAGGGCGGTGGCAATCAGCCCCAGCATTTT
TRBD1,.,TRBV9,15,TRBJ2-2,CASSATGGITGELFF,TGTGCCAGCAGCGCGACAGGGGGGATCACCGGGGAGCTGTTTTTT
.,.,TRBV30,14,TRBJ2-1,CAWSVGAGRGEQFF,TGTGCCTGGAGTGTAGGGGCCGGAAGGGGTGAGCAGTTCTTC
.,once,TRBV14,16,TRBJ1-1,CASSQDVGLRATEAFF,TGTGCCAGCAGCCAAGATGTGGGACTACGGGCCACTGAAGCTTTCTTT